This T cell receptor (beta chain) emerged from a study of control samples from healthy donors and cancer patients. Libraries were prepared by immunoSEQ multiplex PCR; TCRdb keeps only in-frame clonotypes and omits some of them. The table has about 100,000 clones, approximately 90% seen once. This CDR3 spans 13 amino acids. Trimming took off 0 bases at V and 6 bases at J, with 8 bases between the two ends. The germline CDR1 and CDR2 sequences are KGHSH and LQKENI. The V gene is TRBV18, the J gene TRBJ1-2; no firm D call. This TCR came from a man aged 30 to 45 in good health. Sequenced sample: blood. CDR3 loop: CASSPPARNGYTF. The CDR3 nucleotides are TGTGCCAGCTCACCACCGGCCCGAAATGGCTACACCTTC.